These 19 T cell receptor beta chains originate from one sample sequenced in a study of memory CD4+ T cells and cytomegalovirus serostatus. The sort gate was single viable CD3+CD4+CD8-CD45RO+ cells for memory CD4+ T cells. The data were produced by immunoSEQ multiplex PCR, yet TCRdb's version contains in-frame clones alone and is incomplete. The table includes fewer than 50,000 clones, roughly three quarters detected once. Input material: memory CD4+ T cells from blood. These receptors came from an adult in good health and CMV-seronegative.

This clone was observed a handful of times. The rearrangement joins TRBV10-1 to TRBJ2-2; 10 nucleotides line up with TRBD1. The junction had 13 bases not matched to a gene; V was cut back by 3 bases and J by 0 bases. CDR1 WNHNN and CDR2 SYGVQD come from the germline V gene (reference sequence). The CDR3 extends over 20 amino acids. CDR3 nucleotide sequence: TGCGCCAGCAGTGAAGTTGGGACAGGGGTTCGGGGGACGAACACCGGGGAGCTGTTTTTT. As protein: CASSEVGTGVRGTNTGELFF.

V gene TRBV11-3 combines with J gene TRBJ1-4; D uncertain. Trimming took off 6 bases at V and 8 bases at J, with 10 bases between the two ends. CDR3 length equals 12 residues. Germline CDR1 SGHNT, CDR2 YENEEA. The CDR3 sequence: CASSSGGEKLFF. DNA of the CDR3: TGTGCCAGCAGTTCCGGTGGGGAAAAACTGTTTTTT.

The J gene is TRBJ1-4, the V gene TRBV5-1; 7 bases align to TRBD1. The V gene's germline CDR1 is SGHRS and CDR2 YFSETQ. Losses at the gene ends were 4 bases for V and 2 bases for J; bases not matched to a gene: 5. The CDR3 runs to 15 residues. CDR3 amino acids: CASSATGQTNEKLFF. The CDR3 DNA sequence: TGCGCCAGCAGCGCGACAGGGCAGACTAATGAAAAACTGTTTTTT.

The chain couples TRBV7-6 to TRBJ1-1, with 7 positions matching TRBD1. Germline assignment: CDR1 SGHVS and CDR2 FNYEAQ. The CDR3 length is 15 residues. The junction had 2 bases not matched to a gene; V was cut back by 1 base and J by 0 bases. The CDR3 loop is CASSLEDRMNTEAFF. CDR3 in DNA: TGTGCCAGCAGCTTAGAGGACAGGATGAACACTGAAGCTTTCTTT.

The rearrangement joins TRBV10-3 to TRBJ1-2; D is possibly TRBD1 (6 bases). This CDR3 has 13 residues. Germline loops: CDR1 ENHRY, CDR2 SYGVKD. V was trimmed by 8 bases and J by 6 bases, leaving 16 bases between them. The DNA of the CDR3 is TGTGCCATCGGGGGCGGGGGGGCGGATGGCTACACCTTC. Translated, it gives CAIGGGGADGYTF.

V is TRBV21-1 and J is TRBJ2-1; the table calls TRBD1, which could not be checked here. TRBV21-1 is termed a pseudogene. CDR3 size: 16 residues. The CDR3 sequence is CASSFDGQLSYNEQFF. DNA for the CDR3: TGTGCCAGCAGCTTCGATGGACAGCTCTCCTACAATGAGCAGTTCTTC.

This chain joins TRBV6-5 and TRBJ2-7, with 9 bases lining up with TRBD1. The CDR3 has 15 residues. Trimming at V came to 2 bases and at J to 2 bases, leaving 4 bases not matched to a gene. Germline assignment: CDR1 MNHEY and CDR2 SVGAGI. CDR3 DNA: TGTGCCAGCAGTTACAGGGGACAGGGCACCTACGAGCAGTACTTC. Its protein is CASSYRGQGTYEQYF.

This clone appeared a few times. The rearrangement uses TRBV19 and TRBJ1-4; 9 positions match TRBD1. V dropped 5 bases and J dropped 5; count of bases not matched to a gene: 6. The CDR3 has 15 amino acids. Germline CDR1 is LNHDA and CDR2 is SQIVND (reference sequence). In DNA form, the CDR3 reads TGTGCCAGTAGTGGAGGGACAGGGAGAAATGAAAAACTGTTTTTT. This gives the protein CASSGGTGRNEKLFF.

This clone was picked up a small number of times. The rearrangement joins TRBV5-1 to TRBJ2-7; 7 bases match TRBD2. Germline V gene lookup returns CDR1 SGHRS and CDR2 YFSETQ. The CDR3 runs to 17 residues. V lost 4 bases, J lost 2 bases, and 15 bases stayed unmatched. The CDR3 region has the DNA TGCGCCAGCAGCGTTACCCCTCCTGGGAGGGCCACCTACGAGCAGTACTTC. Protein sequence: CASSVTPPGRATYEQYF. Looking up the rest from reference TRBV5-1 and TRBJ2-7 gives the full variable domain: KAGVTQTPRYLIKTRGQQVTLSCSPISGHRSVSWYQQTPGQGLQFLFEYFSETQRNKGNFPGRFSGRQFSNSRSEMNVSTLELGDSALYLCASSVTPPGRATYEQYFGPGTRLTVT.

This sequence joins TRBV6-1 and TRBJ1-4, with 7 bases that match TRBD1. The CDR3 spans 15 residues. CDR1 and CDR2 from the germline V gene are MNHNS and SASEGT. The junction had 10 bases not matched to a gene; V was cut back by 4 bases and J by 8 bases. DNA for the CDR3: TGTGCCAGCAGTGGACAGGGTTTGGGTGAGGAAAAACTGTTTTTT. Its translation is CASSGQGLGEEKLFF.

The CDR3 DNA follows: TGTGCCAGTAGTGGGGGTCTCGCCTCATGGGGAAGATCTGGGGCCAACGTCCTGACTTTC. Protein product: CASSGGLASWGRSGANVLTF. The J gene is TRBJ2-6, the V gene TRBV19; either TRBD1 or TRBD2 may supply D (5 bases each). The CDR3 length is 20 residues. V lost 5 bases and J 1 base, leaving 24 bases between the germline ends. Germline V gene sequence: CDR1 LNHDA, CDR2 SQIVND (reference sequence).

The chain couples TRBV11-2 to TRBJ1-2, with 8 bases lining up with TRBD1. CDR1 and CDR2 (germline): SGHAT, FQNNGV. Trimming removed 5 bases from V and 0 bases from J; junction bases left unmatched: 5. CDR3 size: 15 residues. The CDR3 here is CASSLDRGANYGYTF. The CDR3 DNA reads TGTGCCAGCAGCCTTGACAGGGGAGCTAACTATGGCTACACCTTC.

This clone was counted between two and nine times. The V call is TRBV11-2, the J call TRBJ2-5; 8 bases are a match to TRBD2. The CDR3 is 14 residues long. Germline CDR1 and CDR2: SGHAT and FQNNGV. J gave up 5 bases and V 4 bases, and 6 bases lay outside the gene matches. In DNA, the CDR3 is TGTGCCAGCAGCTCCGATCTAGCGGGCGAGACCCAGTACTTC. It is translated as CASSSDLAGETQYF.

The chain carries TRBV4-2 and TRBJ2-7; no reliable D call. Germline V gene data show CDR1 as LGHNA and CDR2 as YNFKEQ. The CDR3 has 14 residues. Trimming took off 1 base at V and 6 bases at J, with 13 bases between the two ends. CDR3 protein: CASSQVFQSGEQYF. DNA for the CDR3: TGTGCCAGCAGCCAAGTGTTCCAGTCTGGCGAGCAGTACTTC.

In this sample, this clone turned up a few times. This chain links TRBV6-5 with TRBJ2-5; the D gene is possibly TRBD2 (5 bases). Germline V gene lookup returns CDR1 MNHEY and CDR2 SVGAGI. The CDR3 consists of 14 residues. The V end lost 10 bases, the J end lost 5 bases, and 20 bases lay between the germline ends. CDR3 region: CATALRGPFETQYF. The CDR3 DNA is TGTGCCACCGCATTGAGAGGGCCGTTCGAGACCCAGTACTTC.

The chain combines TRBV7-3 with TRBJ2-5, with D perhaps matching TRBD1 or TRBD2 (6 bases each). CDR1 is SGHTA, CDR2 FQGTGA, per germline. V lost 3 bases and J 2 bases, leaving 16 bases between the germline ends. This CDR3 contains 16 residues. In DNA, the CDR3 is TGTGCCAGCAGCTTGCTGGGGGGCAGCGCACAAGAGACCCAGTACTTC. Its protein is CASSLLGGSAQETQYF. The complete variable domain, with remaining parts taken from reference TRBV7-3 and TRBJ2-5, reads GAGVSQTPSNKVTEKGKYVELRCDPISGHTALYWYRQSLGQGPEFLIYFQGTGAADDSGLPNDRFFAVRPEGSVSTLKIQRTERGDSAVYLCASSLLGGSAQETQYFGPGTRLLVL.

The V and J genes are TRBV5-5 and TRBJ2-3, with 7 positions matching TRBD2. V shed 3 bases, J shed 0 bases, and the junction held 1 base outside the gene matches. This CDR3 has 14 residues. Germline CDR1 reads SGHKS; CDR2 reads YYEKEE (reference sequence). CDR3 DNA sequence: TGTGCCAGCAGCTCTAGCGGTAGCACAGATACGCAGTATTTT. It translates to CASSSSGSTDTQYF.

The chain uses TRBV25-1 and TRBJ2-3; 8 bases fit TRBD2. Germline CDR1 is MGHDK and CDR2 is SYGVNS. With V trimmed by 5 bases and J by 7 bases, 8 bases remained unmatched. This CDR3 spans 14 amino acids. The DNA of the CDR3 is TGTGCCAGCAGTTCAGCGGGAGCTGGGAATACGCAGTATTTT. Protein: CASSSAGAGNTQYF. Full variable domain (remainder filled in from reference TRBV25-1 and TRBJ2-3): EADIYQTPRYLVIGTGKKITLECSQTMGHDKMYWYQQDPGMELHLIHYSYGVNSTEKGDLSSESTVSRIRTEHFPLTLESARPSHTSQYLCASSSAGAGNTQYFGPGTRLTVL.

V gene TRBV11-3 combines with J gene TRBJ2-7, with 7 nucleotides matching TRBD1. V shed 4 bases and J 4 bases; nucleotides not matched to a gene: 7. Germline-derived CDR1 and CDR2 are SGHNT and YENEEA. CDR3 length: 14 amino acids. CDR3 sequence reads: CASSSPGTAYEQYF. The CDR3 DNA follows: TGTGCCAGCAGCTCTCCCGGGACAGCATACGAGCAGTACTTC.